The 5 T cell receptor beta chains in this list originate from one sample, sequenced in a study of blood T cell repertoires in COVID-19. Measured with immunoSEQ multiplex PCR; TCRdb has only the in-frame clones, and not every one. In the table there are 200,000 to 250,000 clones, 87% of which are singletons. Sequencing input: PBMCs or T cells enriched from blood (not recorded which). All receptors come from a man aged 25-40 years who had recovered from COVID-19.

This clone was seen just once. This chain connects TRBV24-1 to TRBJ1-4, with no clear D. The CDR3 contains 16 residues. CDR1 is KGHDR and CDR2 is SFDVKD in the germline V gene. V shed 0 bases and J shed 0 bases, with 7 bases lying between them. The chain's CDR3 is CATSDLLGATNEKLFF. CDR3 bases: TGTGCCACCAGTGATTTGCTAGGAGCAACTAATGAAAAACTGTTTTTT.

As DNA, the CDR3 is TGTGCCAGCAGCTTTACTAGCGGGGGTACAGATACGCAGTATTTT. Amino acid sequence: CASSFTSGGTDTQYF. The rearrangement uses TRBV7-6 and TRBJ2-3, with 11 bases that match TRBD2. The germline V gene has CDR1 SGHVS and CDR2 FNYEAQ. Trimming at V came to 3 bases and at J to 3 bases, leaving 2 bases not matched to a gene. The CDR3 has 15 amino acids.

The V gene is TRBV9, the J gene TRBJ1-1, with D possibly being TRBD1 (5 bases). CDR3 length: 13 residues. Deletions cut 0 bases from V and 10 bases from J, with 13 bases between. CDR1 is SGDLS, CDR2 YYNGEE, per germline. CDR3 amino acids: CASSVETGQGAFF. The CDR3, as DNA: TGTGCCAGCAGCGTAGAAACCGGCCAGGGAGCTTTCTTT. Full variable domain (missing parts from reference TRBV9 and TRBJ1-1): DSGVTQTPKHLITATGQRVTLRCSPRSGDLSVYWYQQSLDQGLQFLIQYYNGEERAKGNILERFSAQQFPDLHSELNLSSLELGDSALYFCASSVETGQGAFFGQGTRLTVV.

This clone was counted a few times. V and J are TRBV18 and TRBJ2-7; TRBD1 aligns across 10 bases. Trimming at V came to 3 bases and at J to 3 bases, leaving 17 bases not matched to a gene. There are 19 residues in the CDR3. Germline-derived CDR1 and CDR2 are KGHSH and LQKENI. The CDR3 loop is CASSPVRQGALNYIYEQYF. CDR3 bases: TGTGCCAGCTCACCGGTGAGACAGGGGGCCCTAAATTATATCTACGAGCAGTACTTC.

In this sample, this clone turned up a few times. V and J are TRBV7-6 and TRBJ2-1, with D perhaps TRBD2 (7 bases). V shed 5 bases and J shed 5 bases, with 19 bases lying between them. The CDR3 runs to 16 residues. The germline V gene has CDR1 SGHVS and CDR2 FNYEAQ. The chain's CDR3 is CASSRRERGGNNEQFF. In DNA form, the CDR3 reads TGTGCCAGCAGCCGGAGGGAAAGGGGGGGTAACAATGAGCAGTTCTTC.